One and the same sample provided the 17 T cell receptor beta chains below, sequenced in a study of T cell changes during pregnancy in multiple sclerosis. Method: immunoSEQ multiplex PCR; TCRdb's copy keeps in-frame clones and lacks some. The sample has 20,000 to 25,000 clones, 75% to 90% seen once. The sample in question was CD4+ T cells from peripheral blood mononuclear cells, obtained in the first trimester of pregnancy. The receptors originated from a female donor in good health, enrolled as a control in a pregnancy study.

The genes are TRBV18 and TRBJ2-5; D is perhaps TRBD1 (6 bases). The V end was cut by 5 bases, the J end by 0 bases, with 10 bases between. The length of the CDR3 is 14 residues. CDR1 is KGHSH and CDR2 is LQKENI in the germline V gene. CDR3: CASSGQTNQETQYF. As DNA, the CDR3 is TGTGCCAGCTCAGGACAGACTAACCAAGAGACCCAGTACTTC.

This sequence joins TRBV6-1 and TRBJ2-5, with D possibly TRBD2 on 5 matching bases. Trimming took off 6 bases at V and 2 bases at J, with 13 bases between the two ends. CDR1 MNHNS and CDR2 SASEGT come from the germline V gene. The CDR3 runs to 14 residues. The CDR3 coding sequence is TGTGCCAGCAGGGACCTTAGGAGGCAAGAGACCCAGTACTTC. Its protein product is CASRDLRRQETQYF.

The V and J genes are TRBV29-1 and TRBJ2-1; 8 bases align to TRBD1. Trimming cost V 2 bases and J 11 bases; bases outside gene matches: 5. The CDR3 contains 12 residues. Germline V gene sequence: CDR1 SQVTM, CDR2 ANQGSEA. CDR3 DNA: TGCAGCGTTGAACAGGGGGCTGTCCAGCAGTTCTTC. Residues: CSVEQGAVQQFF.

This sequence joins TRBV12-5 and TRBJ1-5, with no clear D. V was pared by 5 bases and J by 4 bases, with 15 bases between. CDR1 and CDR2 (germline): LGHNT, FRNRAP. The CDR3 spans 15 residues. The CDR3 DNA is TGTGCTAGTGGTCGGCTCGGGAGTCCGAATCAGCCCCAGCATTTT. Translating gives CASGRLGSPNQPQHF.

The chain employs TRBV6-1 and TRBJ1-4; tentatively, D is TRBD1 (6 bases). Trimming took 1 base from V and 3 from J, leaving 18 bases between them. In germline, CDR1 is MNHNS, CDR2 SASEGT. The CDR3 has 18 amino acids. This chain's CDR3 is CASSEVLRGVGPNEKLFF. CDR3 bases: TGTGCCAGCAGTGAAGTCCTCAGGGGAGTGGGTCCTAATGAAAAACTGTTTTTT.

This clone appeared once. The genes are TRBV29-1 and TRBJ1-3, with unresolved D. The CDR3 extends over 17 amino acids. Trimming left V 5 bases short and J 6 bases short, with 26 bases between. The germline V gene has CDR1 SQVTM and CDR2 ANQGSEA. In DNA, the CDR3 is TGCAGCGTTAGGCAGACCGGCCGGGGTTTAAAGGAAAACACCATATATTTT. Its translation is CSVRQTGRGLKENTIYF.

The count of this clone is one. This chain joins TRBV9 and TRBJ2-2, with 7 bases that match TRBD2. Per germline, CDR1 SGDLS and CDR2 YYNGEE. The CDR3 extends over 16 amino acids. J lost 5 bases, V lost 4 bases, and 11 bases had no gene match. The CDR3 loop is CASSPRGGELTGELFF. The CDR3 nucleotides are TGTGCCAGCAGCCCCCGGGGAGGGGAGTTAACCGGGGAGCTGTTTTTT.

The chain uses TRBV9 and TRBJ2-5, with a weak D call TRBD1 (6 bases). The CDR3 extends over 16 amino acids. Trimming left V 4 bases short and J 0 bases short, with 16 bases between. Per the germline V gene, CDR1 is SGDLS and CDR2 is YYNGEE. Here the CDR3 reads CASSPTPGQHQETQYF. In DNA, the CDR3 is TGTGCCAGCAGCCCCACGCCGGGACAACACCAAGAGACCCAGTACTTC.

This rearrangement joins TRBV4-3 to TRBJ2-1, with a weak D call TRBD1 (6 bases). With 0 bases removed from V and 6 bases from J, the gap between germline ends came to 15 bases. Germline V gives CDR1 LGHNA, CDR2 YSLEER. The CDR3 has 16 amino acids. The CDR3 is CASSQDGGRGLNEQFF. The CDR3 DNA reads as TGCGCCAGCAGCCAAGATGGGGGCAGGGGCCTCAATGAGCAGTTCTTC.

The J gene is TRBJ1-5, the V gene TRBV4-1; a weak D match, TRBD1 (5 bases). V was trimmed by 0 bases and J by 2 bases, leaving 8 bases between them. Germline V gene lookup returns CDR1 MGHRA and CDR2 YSYEKL. This CDR3 region has 15 residues. CDR3 sequence reads: CASSQESRGNQPQHF. CDR3 bases: TGCGCCAGCAGCCAAGAATCCAGGGGCAATCAGCCCCAGCATTTT.

The chain joins TRBV28 to TRBJ2-7; 9 bases fit TRBD1. The CDR3 contains 15 residues. V lost 6 bases to trimming and J lost 10 bases; unmatched junction nucleotides: 16. Per germline, CDR1 MDHEN and CDR2 SYDVKM. CDR3: CASRPPGTGFLGQYF. The CDR3, as DNA: TGTGCCAGCAGACCTCCCGGGACAGGGTTTTTAGGACAGTACTTC. The full variable domain, rest sourced from reference TRBV28 and TRBJ2-7, is DVKVTQSSRYLVKRTGEKVFLECVQDMDHENMFWYRQDPGLGLRLIYFSYDVKMKEKGDIPEGYSVSREKKERFSLILESASTNQTSMYLCASRPPGTGFLGQYFGPGTRLTVT.

The sample holds one count of this clone. The chain uses TRBV5-1 and TRBJ1-3; weak D call: TRBD1 (6 bases). The CDR3 is made up of 18 amino acids. Looked up from germline, CDR1 is SGHRS and CDR2 is YFSETQ. Between the trimmed V and J ends, which lost 0 bases and 0 bases, there was a span of 16 bases. The CDR3, as DNA: TGCGCCAGCAGCTTGGGGACAGCCCAGGGGACCTCTGGAAACACCATATATTTT. Translation: CASSLGTAQGTSGNTIYF.

The chain employs TRBV4-1 and TRBJ2-5, with 15 bases aligning to TRBD2. The CDR3 sequence is 17 residues long. Looked up from germline, CDR1 is MGHRA and CDR2 is YSYEKL. V shed 2 bases and J 5 bases; nucleotides not matched to a gene: 6. The CDR3: CASSQPQGTSGRETQYF. DNA of the CDR3: TGCGCCAGCAGCCAACCCCAGGGGACTAGCGGGAGGGAGACCCAGTACTTC.

The chain couples TRBV6-1 to TRBJ2-1; D might be TRBD2 (6 bases). Trimming stripped 2 bases from V and 4 bases from J, with 15 bases between. This CDR3 is built from 16 residues. Germline V gene data show CDR1 as MNHNS and CDR2 as SASEGT. Here the CDR3 DNA reads TGTGCCAGCAGTGAACGGCAGGGAGGCCTATACAATGAGCAGTTCTTC. Its translation: CASSERQGGLYNEQFF.

The V and J genes are TRBV7-9 and TRBJ1-2, with 7 bases identical to TRBD1. There are 15 residues in the CDR3. J was trimmed by 5 bases and V by 5 bases; bases with no gene match: 11. CDR1 is SEHNR, CDR2 FQNEAQ, per germline (reference sequence). CDR3 sequence (DNA): TGTGCCAGCAGCCTGGGGACAGCCGGCGTTTATGGCTACACCTTC. Its protein is CASSLGTAGVYGYTF.

The rearrangement uses TRBV7-9 and TRBJ2-3, with 10 bases lining up with TRBD2. Germline CDR1 and CDR2: SEHNR and FQNEAQ (reference sequence). This CDR3 is built from 17 residues. The V and J ends lost 1 base and 4 bases, in that order; junction bases with no gene match: 8. CDR3 protein: CASSLVTSGGEADTQYF. The CDR3 nucleotides are TGTGCCAGCAGCTTAGTGACGAGCGGGGGGGAGGCAGATACGCAGTATTTT.

J is TRBJ2-7 and V is TRBV29-1, with 10 bases identical to TRBD2. Germline V gene sequence: CDR1 SQVTM, CDR2 ANQGSEA. The CDR3 sequence is 14 residues long. V trimming: 5 bases; J trimming: 2 bases; junction bases outside the gene matches: 6. The CDR3 region is CSVRLLAGPYEQYF. CDR3 nucleotide sequence: TGCAGCGTTCGTTTACTAGCGGGACCCTACGAGCAGTACTTC.